This T cell receptor beta chain was found in a study of control samples from healthy donors and cancer patients. Germline loops: CDR1 MNHEY, CDR2 SMNVEV (reference sequence). The ends lost 3 bases at V and 2 bases at J; junction bases unmatched: 6. The CDR3 contains 17 residues. The method was immunoSEQ multiplex PCR; TCRdb's version includes in-frame clones alone and lacks a portion of them. The data show about 160,000 clones, around 93% seen once. This rearrangement joins TRBV27 to TRBJ2-2; 10 bases match TRBD2. This clonotype originated in a woman aged 55-70 years in good health. The sample was blood. The CDR3 is CASSFFPSGGNTGELFF. CDR3 coding DNA: TGTGCCAGCAGTTTTTTTCCTAGCGGGGGCAACACCGGGGAGCTGTTTTTT.